This T cell receptor (beta chain) was recovered during a study of Graves' ophthalmopathy and Graves' hyperthyroidism. V shed 2 bases and J shed 0 bases, with 14 bases lying between them. CDR1 and CDR2 from the germline V gene are MDHEN and SYDVKM. The CDR3 spans 17 residues. The study amplified TCR beta CDR3 regions using RNA transcripts. Amplification began with first-round RT-PCR using HTBI primers, then second-round multiplex PCR was performed. TCRdb recomputed calls from the multiplex PCR reads with MiXCR, one row per CDR3 protein. The table includes 300,000 to 450,000 distinct CDR3 sequences, about a sixth detected once. This clonotype has at least ten counts.

Specimen: peripheral blood. The chain is built from TRBV28 and TRBJ1-3; no definite D call. This TCR derives from an adult woman with stable Graves' hyperthyroidism. CDR3 sequence (DNA): TGTGCCAGCAGTTTAAGATTGTCACATAGCTCTGGAAACACCATATATTTT. It specifies CASSLRLSHSSGNTIYF.